Below, 10 T cell receptor beta chains from the same sample are listed, as sequenced in a study of radiotherapy plus CTLA-4 blockade in lung cancer (dated by TCRdb to between 2018 and 2020). The library was obtained by the immunoSEQ multiplex PCR assay. In TCRdb, the immuneACCESS table is reduced to in-frame sequences with V and J assigned. These tables do not hold every clone; where another copy was compared, an unresolved V gene accounts for under half, and the others remain unexplained. The sample table contains about 99,000 clones; only one count was recorded for approximately 86% of them. The top ten constitute approximately 5% of the sample. This specimen consisted of peripheral blood, obtained from a patient treated with radiotherapy plus ipilimumab. These receptors were taken from a human donor with non-small cell lung cancer that progressed on radiotherapy plus ipilimumab.

The chain is built from TRBV5-1 and TRBJ2-2, with D possibly TRBD2 on 6 matching bases. Germline values: CDR1 SGHRS, CDR2 YFSETQ. The ends were cut back, 2 bases at V and 5 bases at J, with 13 bases in the middle. This CDR3 has 15 residues. CDR3 loop: CASSFGGPGTGELFF. In nucleotides, the CDR3 is TGCGCCAGCAGCTTTGGAGGGCCGGGTACCGGGGAGCTGTTTTTT.

The CDR3 DNA is TGTGCCAGCAGTTTAGAGTGGGGGACAGATACGCAGTATTTT. Its protein product is CASSLEWGTDTQYF. The chain recombines TRBV6-5 with TRBJ2-3; D tentatively reads TRBD1 or TRBD2 (5 bases each). This CDR3 spans 14 amino acids. Germline V gene sequence: CDR1 MNHEY, CDR2 SVGAGI. Trimming took off 4 bases at V and 3 bases at J, with 11 bases between the two ends.

The rearrangement uses TRBV5-1 and TRBJ1-4, with D hard to call. Germline V gives CDR1 SGHRS, CDR2 YFSETQ. This CDR3 contains 14 residues. The V end was cut by 4 bases, the J end by 8 bases, with 15 bases between. The CDR3 DNA follows: TGCGCCAGCAGCAAGTTCTTGGGTGAGGAAAAACTGTTTTTT. It yields the protein CASSKFLGEEKLFF.

The chain carries TRBV5-5 and TRBJ2-1; D is possibly TRBD1 (6 bases). This CDR3 region has 12 residues. The germline V and J ends were trimmed by 4 bases and 10 bases, with 12 bases remaining between them. Germline loops: CDR1 SGHKS, CDR2 YYEKEE (reference sequence). CDR3 DNA sequence: TGTGCCAGCAGCCTCGCTGGACAGGAGCAGTTCTTC. Translating gives CASSLAGQEQFF.

The rearrangement joins TRBV5-4 to TRBJ2-1, with D possibly TRBD1 on 6 matching bases. Germline loops: CDR1 SGHNT, CDR2 YYREEE (reference sequence). V was shortened by 3 bases and J by 12 bases, with 16 bases between the two germline ends. This CDR3 has 13 residues. DNA for the CDR3: TGTGCCAGCAGCTCCTCAGGGGATTGGGGGCAGTTCTTC. Encoded protein: CASSSSGDWGQFF.

V usage is TRBV5-1 and J usage is TRBJ2-3, with D unclear. This CDR3 spans 13 amino acids. In germline, CDR1 is SGHRS, CDR2 YFSETQ. The V and J ends lost 4 bases and 4 bases respectively, with 10 bases between them. The DNA of the CDR3 is TGCGCCAGCAGCCTACGTGCCGCAGATACGCAGTATTTT. Translation gives CASSLRAADTQYF.

The chain links TRBV7-9 to TRBJ2-2; 11 bases agree with TRBD2. Germline V gives CDR1 SEHNR, CDR2 FQNEAQ (reference sequence). This CDR3 comprises 16 residues. J was trimmed by 0 bases and V by 5 bases; bases with no gene match: 2. CDR3 amino acids: CASSRLAGPNTGELFF. CDR3 nucleotide sequence: TGTGCCAGCAGCAGACTAGCGGGGCCGAACACCGGGGAGCTGTTTTTT.

The rearrangement links TRBV6-1 to TRBJ2-1; TRBD2 agrees at 9 bases. Germline V CDR1 and CDR2: MNHNS, SASEGT. V dropped 7 bases and J dropped 4; count of bases not matched to a gene: 5. CDR3 size: 14 residues. The CDR3 loop reads CASNKREAYNEQFF. CDR3 nucleotide sequence: TGTGCCAGCAATAAGCGGGAGGCTTACAATGAGCAGTTCTTC.

This clone was detected only once. The V call is TRBV18, the J call TRBJ2-7; 9 bases match TRBD1. After removal of 3 bases from V and 5 bases from J, the junction contained 5 bases not matched to a gene. This CDR3 spans 14 amino acids. Germline lookup yields CDR1 KGHSH and CDR2 LQKENI. CDR3 sequence (DNA): TGTGCCAGCTCACCTACAGGGGGCAAGAACGAGCAGTACTTC. Its protein product is CASSPTGGKNEQYF.

This sequence joins TRBV4-1 and TRBJ1-2; TRBD1 is a possible D gene (6 bases). The germline V and J ends were trimmed by 4 bases and 2 bases, with 11 bases remaining between them. This CDR3 region has 14 residues. CDR1 and CDR2 from the germline V gene are MGHRA and YSYEKL. The CDR3 coding sequence is TGCGCCAGCAGCCCCACAGGGCCCAACTATGGCTACACCTTC. Translated, it gives CASSPTGPNYGYTF.